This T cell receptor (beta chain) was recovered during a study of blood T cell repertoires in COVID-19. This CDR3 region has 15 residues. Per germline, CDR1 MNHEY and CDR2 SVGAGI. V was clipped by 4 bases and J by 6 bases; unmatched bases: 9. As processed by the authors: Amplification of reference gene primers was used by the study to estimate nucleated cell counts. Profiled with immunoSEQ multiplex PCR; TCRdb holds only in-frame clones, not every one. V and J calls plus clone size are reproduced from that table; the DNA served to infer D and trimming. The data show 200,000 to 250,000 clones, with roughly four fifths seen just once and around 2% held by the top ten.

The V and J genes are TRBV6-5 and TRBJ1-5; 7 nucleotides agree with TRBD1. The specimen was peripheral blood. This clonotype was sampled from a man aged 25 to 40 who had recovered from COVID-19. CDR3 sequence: CASSFKYRGGQPQHF. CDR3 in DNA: TGTGCCAGCAGTTTTAAATACAGGGGAGGTCAGCCCCAGCATTTT.